This is a list of T cell receptor beta chains from one sample in a study of blood T cell repertoires in COVID-19. Method: immunoSEQ multiplex PCR; TCRdb's copy keeps in-frame clones and lacks some. This sample has some 210,000 clones, with over 80% found just once. The sequencing input was PBMCs or T cells enriched from blood (not recorded which). These TCRs come from a man between 18 and 29 years old with acute COVID-19. Each CDR3 is given with its conserved first and last residue.

V gene	J gene	CDR3 protein
TRBV7-2	TRBJ2-7	CASSLDRGGDTPYEQYF
TRBV7-2	TRBJ2-2	CASSLAGGPTGELFF
TRBV5-1	TRBJ2-6	CASSPDRVGVRGANVLTF
TRBV30	TRBJ2-7	CAWSAFGTSGGYEQYF
TRBV7-9	TRBJ1-3	CASSPGGSGNTIYF
TRBV27	TRBJ1-2	CASSNGQINGYTF
TRBV9	TRBJ2-3	CASSVQGGGTDTQYF
TRBV25-1	TRBJ2-1	CASSDTSGRNEQFF
TRBV7-8	TRBJ2-1	CASSLMGLAGVVAHNEQFF
TRBV18	TRBJ2-1	CASSPPVRPTYNEQFF
TRBV5-4	TRBJ2-1	CASSLYGRALNEQFF
TRBV6-5	TRBJ1-1	CASSYSSRTEAFF
TRBV19	TRBJ1-1	CATRGRGHTEAFF
TRBV11-2	TRBJ2-2	CASSLSGELFF
TRBV7-6	TRBJ2-1	CASSQELSSYNEQFF
TRBV7-2	TRBJ1-1	CASSVGQGTEAFF
TRBV3-1/TRBV3-2	TRBJ2-3	CASSPLDSSAGNTDTQYF
TRBV6-5	TRBJ1-1	CASSPVTGQNTEAFF
TRBV28	TRBJ1-1	CASRPGTAMNTEAFF
TRBV15	TRBJ1-6	CATSRDGGWDSPLHF
TRBV3-1/TRBV3-2	TRBJ2-1	CASSPLPASSYNEQFF
TRBV7-2	TRBJ1-1	CASSRDTDTEAFF
TRBV3-1/TRBV3-2	TRBJ2-7	CASSQGDRLGKDYEQYF
TRBV6-2/TRBV6-3	TRBJ2-5	CASSYLGLAGVAETQYF
TRBV7-8	TRBJ1-1	CASSLAGLWTEAFF
TRBV18	TRBJ2-3	CASSPTSADTQYF
TRBV6-5	TRBJ2-1	CASSFRLAESYNEQFF
TRBV21-1	TRBJ1-5	CASRGGNQPQHF
TRBV10-2	TRBJ2-5	CASSSTGEETQYF
TRBV10-1	TRBJ2-7	CASIRGGGTGYEQYF
TRBV7-3	TRBJ2-2	CASSLSNQGLTGELFF
TRBV10-3	TRBJ2-2	CAIRAMRDTNTGELFF
TRBV28	TRBJ2-7	CASSWGAGSYEQYF
TRBV5-4	TRBJ2-7	CASSPGTSVPYEQYF
TRBV7-2	TRBJ2-5	CASSFDLAGPRETQYF
TRBV19	TRBJ1-5	CASSGGGREDQPQHF
TRBV6-5	TRBJ2-7	CASTTTGFDEQYF
TRBV10-3	TRBJ1-4	CAISGTEEKLFF
TRBV9	TRBJ1-2	CASSGTGVNGYTF
TRBV10-2	TRBJ2-3	CASSGGGTDTQYF
TRBV11-3	TRBJ2-7	CASSLRTRYEQYF
TRBV6-2/TRBV6-3	TRBJ2-7	CASSPPDKSYEQYF
TRBV7-6	TRBJ2-1	CASSLINNEQFF
TRBV13	TRBJ1-1	CASSPTGGAGSTEAFF
TRBV27	TRBJ2-5	CASSLRLAAYQETQYF
TRBV30	TRBJ2-6	CAWRGDGANVLTF
TRBV7-9	TRBJ2-1	CASSLVDGWSSYNEQFF
TRBV5-1	TRBJ1-2	CASSDAPGTYYGYTF
TRBV27	TRBJ2-7	CASSLSVLAATYEQYF
TRBV7-3	TRBJ1-5	CASSLGQADQPQHF
TRBV6-2/TRBV6-3	TRBJ2-1	CASSYSGGTYNEQFF
TRBV5-1	TRBJ2-5	CASSLAYRGREKTQYF
TRBV10-2	TRBJ1-5	CASSTGGLQPQHF
TRBV7-9	TRBJ1-2	CASSFQGTYEGYTF
TRBV11-3	TRBJ1-1	CASSLTGDYNAFF
TRBV6-2/TRBV6-3	TRBJ2-7	CASSFYYEQYF
TRBV24-1	TRBJ2-1	CATSDALGGRGSYNEQFF
TRBV10-1	TRBJ2-3	CASSAIIAGADTQYF
TRBV4-2	TRBJ1-4	CASSQDTGGSNEKLFF